Listed here are 24 T cell receptor beta chains from one sample, sequenced in a study of cytomegalovirus exposure and HLA in healthy donors (TCRdb year 2017). Library prep was done by the immunoSEQ multiplex PCR assay. A mixture of 60 forward primers for TCR Vbeta segments and 13 reverse primers for TCR Jbeta segments was used in the multiplex PCR. Held by TCRdb, this immuneACCESS table contains in-frame sequences only and omits some clones. Under half of the omission traces to an unresolved V gene where checked; the cause of the rest is unknown. This sample is represented by more than 95,000 clones; 64% of them were singletons. The ten top clones hold roughly 3.2% of the sample. Sequencing used PBMCs. Receptors were obtained from a man aged 60 to 69 in good health and CMV-seronegative.

The chain employs TRBV6-1 and TRBJ1-4; D may be TRBD1 (5 bases). CDR1 is MNHNS and CDR2 is SASEGT in the germline V gene. V was trimmed by 7 bases and J by 11 bases, leaving 11 bases between them. The CDR3 is 11 amino acids. This CDR3 is CASTQGWKLFF. CDR3 nucleotide sequence: TGTGCCAGCACGCAGGGCTGGAAACTGTTTTTT.

The chain links TRBV7-9 to TRBJ1-1, with unresolved D. V was pared by 5 bases and J by 4 bases, with 14 bases between. The CDR3 covers 14 residues. The V gene's germline CDR1 is SEHNR and CDR2 FQNEAQ (reference sequence). As DNA, the CDR3 is TGTGCCAGCAGCCCCCATTACAGTTTCACTGAAGCTTTCTTT. Residues: CASSPHYSFTEAFF.

This clone has just a few counts. The gene calls are TRBV5-4 and TRBJ2-1; maybe TRBD2 (6 bases). CDR1 SGHNT and CDR2 YYREEE come from the germline V gene (reference sequence). Trimming shortened V by 4 bases and J by 2 bases, and 19 bases separated the two germline ends. This CDR3 has 17 residues. The CDR3 nucleotides are TGTGCCAGCAGCCCCTCGCGGGTTAGCGGTACCTACAATGAGCAGTTCTTC. Its translation is CASSPSRVSGTYNEQFF. Variable domain in full (rest from reference TRBV5-4 and TRBJ2-1): ETGVTQSPTHLIKTRGQQVTLRCSSQSGHNTVSWYQQALGQGPQFIFQYYREEENGRGNFPPRFSGLQFPNYSSELNVNALELDDSALYLCASSPSRVSGTYNEQFFGPGTRLTVL.

The chain recombines TRBV5-1 with TRBJ1-1; D is unclear. V lost 2 bases, J lost 0 bases, and 8 bases lay in between. This CDR3 is built from 14 residues. CDR1 SGHRS and CDR2 YFSETQ come from the germline V gene. The CDR3 loop is CASSLNNMNTEAFF. DNA of the CDR3: TGCGCCAGCAGCTTAAATAATATGAACACTGAAGCTTTCTTT.

This chain uses TRBV9 with TRBJ1-6; 9 positions agree with TRBD1. The CDR3 consists of 14 residues. CDR1 and CDR2 from the germline V gene are SGDLS and YYNGEE. V trimming: 0 bases; J trimming: 9 bases; junction bases outside the gene matches: 1. This CDR3 is CASSVDRGRSPLHF. The CDR3 coding sequence is TGTGCCAGCAGCGTAGACAGGGGGCGTTCACCCCTCCACTTT.

This chain uses TRBV6-5 with TRBJ2-3; D may be TRBD2 (6 bases). From germline, CDR1 is MNHEY and CDR2 SVGAGI. V lost 7 bases, J lost 2 bases, and 13 bases lay in between. The CDR3 has 14 amino acids. Here the CDR3 reads CASTKGLTTDTQYF. The CDR3 nucleotides are TGTGCCAGCACTAAGGGACTTACCACAGATACGCAGTATTTT.

This rearrangement joins TRBV6-5 to TRBJ2-2, with 13 bases that match TRBD2. Germline V gene data show CDR1 as MNHEY and CDR2 as SVGAGI. CDR3 size: 15 residues. V was clipped by 5 bases and J by 3 bases; unmatched bases: 0. As DNA, the CDR3 is TGTGCCAGCAGTGGACTAGCGGGAGACACCGGGGAGCTGTTTTTT. Amino acids: CASSGLAGDTGELFF.

The V call is TRBV29-1, the J call TRBJ1-2; D not certain. The CDR3 runs to 14 residues. Germline V gene sequence: CDR1 SQVTM, CDR2 ANQGSEA. Deletions cut 3 bases from V and 3 bases from J, with 14 bases between. The CDR3 coding sequence is TGCAGCGTTGACAATCCCTTGGCTTACTATGGCTACACCTTC. Its protein product is CSVDNPLAYYGYTF.

V and J are TRBV5-8 and TRBJ1-5, with D unresolved. The CDR3 length is 18 residues. Germline V gene sequence: CDR1 SGHTS, CDR2 YDEGEE. Trimming cost V 0 bases and J 6 bases, with 22 bases left between them. CDR3 sequence reads: CASSLGAGEGLSGQPQHF. The CDR3 nucleotides read TGTGCCAGCAGCTTGGGGGCTGGGGAAGGGTTAAGCGGTCAGCCCCAGCATTTT.

The V and J genes are TRBV2 and TRBJ1-2; TRBD1 agrees at 8 bases. The CDR3 sequence is 14 residues long. V was pared by 5 bases and J by 6 bases, with 8 bases of the junction left unmatched. Germline CDR1 SNHLY, CDR2 FYNNEI. This chain's CDR3 is CASSFRGPGNGYTF. The DNA for the CDR3 is TGTGCCAGCAGTTTCAGGGGGCCCGGAAATGGCTACACCTTC.

This clone was observed a handful of times. The genes are TRBV11-3 and TRBJ1-1; a weak D match, TRBD1 (5 bases). Deletions cut 4 bases from V and 7 bases from J, with 16 bases between. Germline V lookup: CDR1 SGHNT, CDR2 YENEEA. The CDR3 contains 14 residues. This chain's CDR3 is CASSWGGVGLEAFF. In DNA, the CDR3 is TGTGCCAGCAGCTGGGGGGGGGTCGGCCTTGAAGCTTTCTTT.

The count of this clone is one. This rearrangement joins TRBV6-5 to TRBJ2-7; 7 positions agree with TRBD1. The CDR3 loop spans 14 amino acids. CDR1 is MNHEY, CDR2 SVGAGI, per germline. J was trimmed by 2 bases and V by 2 bases; bases with no gene match: 3. CDR3 sequence reads: CASSYRDRTYEQYF. For the CDR3, the DNA is TGTGCCAGCAGTTACCGGGACAGAACCTACGAGCAGTACTTC.

This chain uses TRBV30 with TRBJ1-2; the D gene is possibly TRBD1 (5 bases). The CDR3 consists of 13 residues. Trimming shortened V by 3 bases and J by 2 bases, and 10 bases separated the two germline ends. CDR1 GTSNPN and CDR2 SVGIG come from the germline V gene (reference sequence). The CDR3 region has the DNA TGTGCCTGGAGAGGACAAGACAACTATGGCTACACCTTC. Residues: CAWRGQDNYGYTF. The variable domain in full, completed from reference TRBV30 and TRBJ1-2, reads SQTIHQWPATLVQPVGSPLSLECTVEGTSNPNLYWYRQAAGRGLQLLFYSVGIGQISSEVPQNLSASRPQDRQFILSSKKLLLSDSGFYLCAWRGQDNYGYTFGSGTRLTVV.

The chain has TRBV4-1 and TRBJ2-7, with D tentatively TRBD1 (6 bases). Trimming took 4 bases from V and 0 from J, leaving 10 bases between them. Germline assignment: CDR1 MGHRA and CDR2 YSYEKL. The CDR3 sequence is 14 residues long. The DNA of the CDR3 is TGCGCCAGCAGCCTTGGACAGCTCTCCTACGAGCAGTACTTC. Its translation is CASSLGQLSYEQYF.

This clone appeared a few times. V is TRBV9 and J is TRBJ2-3; the match to TRBD1 covers 9 bases. Germline loops: CDR1 SGDLS, CDR2 YYNGEE. The CDR3 totals 15 residues. V lost 3 bases to trimming and J lost 3 bases; unmatched junction nucleotides: 5. This CDR3 reads CASSARTGATDTQYF. In DNA, the CDR3 is TGTGCCAGCAGCGCAAGGACAGGGGCGACAGATACGCAGTATTTT.

V usage is TRBV7-7 and J usage is TRBJ1-3, with D unclear. The V end was cut by 5 bases, the J end by 0 bases, with 5 bases between. Germline V gene data show CDR1 as SSHAT and CDR2 as FNYEAQ (reference sequence). The CDR3 runs to 13 residues. The CDR3 bases are TGTGCCAGCAGCCTCAGCTCTGGAAACACCATATATTTT. This sequence encodes CASSLSSGNTIYF.

The chain has TRBV6-6 and TRBJ2-5, with a possible D match to TRBD2 (6 bases). Germline V CDR1 and CDR2: MNHNY, SVGAGI (reference sequence). Between the trimmed V and J ends, which lost 7 bases and 4 bases, there was a span of 16 bases. This CDR3 comprises 14 residues. The CDR3 coding sequence is TGTGCCAGCACGTACGCCGGGACTTCAGAGACCCAGTACTTC. This codes for CASTYAGTSETQYF.

J is TRBJ1-1 and V is TRBV5-5; no clear D. Germline-derived CDR1 and CDR2 are SGHKS and YYEKEE (reference sequence). The CDR3 loop spans 14 amino acids. Trimming shortened V by 2 bases and J by 1 base, and 9 bases separated the two germline ends. CDR3 bases: TGTGCCAGCAGCTTTGGGCTGACGAACACTGAAGCTTTCTTT. Translated, it gives CASSFGLTNTEAFF.

A word on this clone: This same CDR3 is encoded by further DNA sequences in the sample. This chain joins TRBV29-1 and TRBJ2-2; maybe TRBD1 (6 bases). This CDR3 has 13 residues. Trimming stripped 3 bases from V and 3 bases from J, with 8 bases between. Germline V gives CDR1 SQVTM, CDR2 ANQGSEA. CDR3 region: CSVDQGYTGELFF. CDR3 nucleotides: TGCAGCGTTGACCAGGGGTACACCGGGGAGCTGTTTTTT.

This sequence joins TRBV2 and TRBJ2-7; 10 bases align to TRBD2. Trimming removed 6 bases from V and 2 bases from J; junction bases left unmatched: 10. CDR1 is SNHLY and CDR2 is FYNNEI in the germline V gene. The CDR3 sequence is 16 residues long. CDR3: CASSLAGTSETYEQYF. CDR3 coding DNA: TGTGCCAGCAGCCTGGCCGGGACTAGCGAAACCTACGAGCAGTACTTC.

The chain combines TRBV6-6 with TRBJ2-7, with D hard to call. The length of the CDR3 is 13 residues. Looked up from germline, CDR1 is MNHNY and CDR2 is SVGAGI (reference sequence). Trimming took off 6 bases at V and 5 bases at J, with 14 bases between the two ends. The CDR3 loop reads CASSPALYHEQYF. The CDR3 DNA reads as TGTGCCAGCAGCCCCGCGCTGTACCACGAGCAGTACTTC.

This chain uses TRBV25-1 with TRBJ2-3; D gene ambiguous. CDR1 is MGHDK, CDR2 SYGVNS, per germline. Between the trimmed V and J ends, which lost 6 bases and 2 bases, there was a span of 9 bases. CDR3 size: 13 residues. The CDR3 loop is CASRRGLTDTQYF. The CDR3, as DNA: TGTGCCAGCAGACGAGGTCTCACAGATACGCAGTATTTT.

The chain couples TRBV6-1 to TRBJ2-7; TRBD2 is a possible D gene (5 bases). The germline CDR1 and CDR2 sequences are MNHNS and SASEGT. The CDR3 is 14 residues long. Between the trimmed V and J ends, which lost 4 bases and 7 bases, there was a span of 17 bases. CDR3 region: CASSVVKRSGEQYF. DNA for the CDR3: TGTGCCAGCAGTGTCGTGAAGCGATCGGGAGAGCAGTACTTC.

The CDR3 region has the DNA TGTGCCAGCAGTGAGCAGGGTTTGGCTTCTTTTGGCTACACCTTC. It translates to CASSEQGLASFGYTF. This chain links TRBV6-1 with TRBJ1-2; a possible D gene is TRBD1 (5 bases). Germline V lookup: CDR1 MNHNS, CDR2 SASEGT. V lost 3 bases, J lost 7 bases, and 18 bases lay in between. The CDR3 sequence is 15 residues long.